What follows describes a single T cell receptor (beta chain). These data belong to a study of cytomegalovirus exposure and HLA in healthy donors. This PCR relied on a set of 60 Vbeta primers and 13 Jbeta primers. Libraries were prepared by immunoSEQ multiplex PCR; TCRdb keeps only in-frame clonotypes and omits some of them. There are about 71,000 clones in the sample; about 70% occur only once, and approximately 7.6% lies in the top ten. V gave up 9 bases and J gave up 1 base, with 6 bases separating them. The CDR3 covers 11 residues. From germline, CDR1 is ENHRY and CDR2 SYGVKD. The sequence derives from a man between 35 and 55 years old in good health and CMV-seropositive. The chain couples TRBV10-3 to TRBJ1-1; perhaps TRBD1 as D (5 bases). Sequencing input: PBMCs. CDR3 amino acids: CAIQENTEAFF. CDR3 DNA: TGTGCCATACAGGAGAACACTGAAGCTTTCTTT.